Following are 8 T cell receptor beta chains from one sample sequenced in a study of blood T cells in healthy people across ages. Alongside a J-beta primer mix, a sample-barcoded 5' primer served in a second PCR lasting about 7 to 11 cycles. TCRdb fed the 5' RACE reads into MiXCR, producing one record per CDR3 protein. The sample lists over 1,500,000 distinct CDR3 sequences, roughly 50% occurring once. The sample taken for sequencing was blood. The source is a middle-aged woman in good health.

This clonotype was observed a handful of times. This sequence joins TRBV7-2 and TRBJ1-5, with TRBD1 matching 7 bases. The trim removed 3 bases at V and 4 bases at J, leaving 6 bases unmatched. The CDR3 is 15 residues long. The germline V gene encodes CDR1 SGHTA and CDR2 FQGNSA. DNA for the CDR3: TGTGCCAGCAGCTTCACCGCGGACAGGAATCAGCCCCAGCATTTT. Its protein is CASSFTADRNQPQHF. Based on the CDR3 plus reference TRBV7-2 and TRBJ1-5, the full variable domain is GAGVSQSPSNKVTEKGKDVELRCDPISGHTALYWYRQSLGQGLEFLIYFQGNSAPDKSGLPSDRFSAERTGGSVSTLTIQRTQQEDSAVYLCASSFTADRNQPQHFGDGTRLSIL.

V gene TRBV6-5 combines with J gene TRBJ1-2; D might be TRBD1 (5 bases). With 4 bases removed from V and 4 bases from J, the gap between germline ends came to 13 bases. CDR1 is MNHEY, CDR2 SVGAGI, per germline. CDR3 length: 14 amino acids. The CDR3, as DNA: TGTGCCAGCAGTTTAGGGGCTCAGCTCTATGGCTACACCTTC. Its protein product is CASSLGAQLYGYTF.

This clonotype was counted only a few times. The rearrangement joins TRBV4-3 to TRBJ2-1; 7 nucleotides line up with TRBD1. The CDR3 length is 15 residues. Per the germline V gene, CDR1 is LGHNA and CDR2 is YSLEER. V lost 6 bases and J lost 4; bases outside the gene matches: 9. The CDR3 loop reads CASRRTGDGYNEQFF. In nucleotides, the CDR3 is TGCGCCAGCAGACGCACAGGGGACGGGTACAATGAGCAGTTCTTC.

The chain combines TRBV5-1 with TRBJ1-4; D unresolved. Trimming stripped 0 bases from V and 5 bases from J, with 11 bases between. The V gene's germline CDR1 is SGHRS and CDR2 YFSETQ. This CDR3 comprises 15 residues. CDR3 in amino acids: CASSLGSGNNEKLFF. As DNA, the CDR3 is TGCGCCAGCAGCTTGGGCTCCGGGAACAATGAAAAACTGTTTTTT.

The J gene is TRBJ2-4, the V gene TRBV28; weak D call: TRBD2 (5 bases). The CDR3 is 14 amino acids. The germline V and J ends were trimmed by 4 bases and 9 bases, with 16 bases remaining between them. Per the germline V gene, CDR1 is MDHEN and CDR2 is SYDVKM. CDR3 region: CASSSPTDWTIQYF. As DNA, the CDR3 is TGTGCCAGCAGTTCCCCGACGGACTGGACCATTCAGTACTTC.

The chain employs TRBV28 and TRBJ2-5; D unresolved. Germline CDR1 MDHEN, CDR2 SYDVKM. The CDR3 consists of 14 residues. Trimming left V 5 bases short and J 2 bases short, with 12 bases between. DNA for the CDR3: TGTGCCAGCAGTCCCTACGAGGTGCAAGAGACCCAGTACTTC. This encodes CASSPYEVQETQYF.

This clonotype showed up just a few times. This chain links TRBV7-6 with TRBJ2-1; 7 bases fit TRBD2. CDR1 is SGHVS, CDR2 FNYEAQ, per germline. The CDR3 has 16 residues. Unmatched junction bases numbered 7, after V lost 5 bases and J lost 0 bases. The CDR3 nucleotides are TGTGCCAGCAGCGCTGGTGGCGGGGGCTCCTACAATGAGCAGTTCTTC. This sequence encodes CASSAGGGGSYNEQFF.

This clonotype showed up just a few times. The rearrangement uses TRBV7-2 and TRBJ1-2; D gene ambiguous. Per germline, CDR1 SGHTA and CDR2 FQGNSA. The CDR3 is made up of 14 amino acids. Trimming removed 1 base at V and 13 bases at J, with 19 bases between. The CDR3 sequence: CASSLVVPTTVCTF. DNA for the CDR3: TGTGCCAGCAGCTTAGTGGTGCCGACAACGGTCTGCACCTTC. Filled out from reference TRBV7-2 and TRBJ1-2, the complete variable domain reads GAGVSQSPSNKVTEKGKDVELRCDPISGHTALYWYRQSLGQGLEFLIYFQGNSAPDKSGLPSDRFSAERTGGSVSTLTIQRTQQEDSAVYLCASSLVVPTTVCTFGSGTRLTVV.